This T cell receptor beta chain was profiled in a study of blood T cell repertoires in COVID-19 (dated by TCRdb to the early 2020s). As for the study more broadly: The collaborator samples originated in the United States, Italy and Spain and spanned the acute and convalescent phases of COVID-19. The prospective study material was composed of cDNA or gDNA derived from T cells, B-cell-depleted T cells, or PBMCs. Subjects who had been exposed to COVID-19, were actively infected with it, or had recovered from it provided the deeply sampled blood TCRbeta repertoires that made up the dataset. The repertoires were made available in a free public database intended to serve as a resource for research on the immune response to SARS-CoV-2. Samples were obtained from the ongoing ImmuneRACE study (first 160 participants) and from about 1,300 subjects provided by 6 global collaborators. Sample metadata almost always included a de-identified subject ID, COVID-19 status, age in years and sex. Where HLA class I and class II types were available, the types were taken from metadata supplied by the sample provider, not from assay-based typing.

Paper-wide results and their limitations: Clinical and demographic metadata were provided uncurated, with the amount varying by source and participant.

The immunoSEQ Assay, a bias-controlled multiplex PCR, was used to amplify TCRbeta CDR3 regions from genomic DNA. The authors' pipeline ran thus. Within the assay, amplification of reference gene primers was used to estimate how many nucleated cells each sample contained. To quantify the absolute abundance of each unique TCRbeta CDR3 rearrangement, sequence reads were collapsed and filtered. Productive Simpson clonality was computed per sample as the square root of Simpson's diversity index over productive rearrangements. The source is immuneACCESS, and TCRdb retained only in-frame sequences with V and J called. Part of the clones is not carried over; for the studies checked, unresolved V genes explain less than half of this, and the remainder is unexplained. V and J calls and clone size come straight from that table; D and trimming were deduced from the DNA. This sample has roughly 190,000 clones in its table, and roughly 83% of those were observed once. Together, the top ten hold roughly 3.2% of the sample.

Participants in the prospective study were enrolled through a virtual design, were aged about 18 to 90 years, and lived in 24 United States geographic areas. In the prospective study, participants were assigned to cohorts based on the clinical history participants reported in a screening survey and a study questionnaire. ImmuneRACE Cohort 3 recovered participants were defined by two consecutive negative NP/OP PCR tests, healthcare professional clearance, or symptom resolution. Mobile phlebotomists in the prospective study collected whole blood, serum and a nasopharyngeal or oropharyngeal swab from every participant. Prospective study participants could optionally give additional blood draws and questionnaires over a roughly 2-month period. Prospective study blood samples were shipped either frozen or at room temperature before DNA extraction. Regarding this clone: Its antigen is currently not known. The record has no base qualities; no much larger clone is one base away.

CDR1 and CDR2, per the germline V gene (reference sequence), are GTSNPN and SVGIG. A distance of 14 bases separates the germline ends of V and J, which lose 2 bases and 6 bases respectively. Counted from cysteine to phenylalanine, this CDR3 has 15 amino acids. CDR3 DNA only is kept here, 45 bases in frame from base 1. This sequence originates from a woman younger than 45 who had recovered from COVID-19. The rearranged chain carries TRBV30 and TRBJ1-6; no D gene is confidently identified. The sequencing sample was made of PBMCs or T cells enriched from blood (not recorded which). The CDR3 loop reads CAWSWRPSPNSPLHF. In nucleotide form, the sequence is TGTGCCTGGAGTTGGCGGCCATCCCCTAATTCACCCCTCCACTTT.